Presented here are 24 T cell receptor beta chains from one specimen sequenced in a study of blood T cells in healthy people across ages. Using a J-beta primer mix together with a sample-barcoded 5' primer, a second PCR was run for about 6 to 11 cycles. TCRdb re-called the 5' RACE reads through MiXCR, storing one row per CDR3 protein. The table includes hundreds of thousands of distinct CDR3 sequences, 29% detected once. Sequences were obtained from blood. These receptor sequences come from a woman older than 75 in good health.

The sample holds many counts of this clonotype. This chain joins TRBV9 and TRBJ2-3, with 9 positions matching TRBD2. V lost 10 bases to trimming and J lost 0 bases; unmatched junction nucleotides: 6. Germline V gene data show CDR1 as SGDLS and CDR2 as YYNGEE. The CDR3 has 14 amino acids. This CDR3 is CALRRGGSTDTQYF. The CDR3 DNA reads TGTGCCTTAAGGCGGGGGGGGAGCACAGATACGCAGTATTTT.

The J gene is TRBJ2-6, the V gene TRBV7-2, with 9 bases lining up with TRBD1. CDR3 length: 18 amino acids. Germline lookup yields CDR1 SGHTA and CDR2 FQGNSA. With 5 bases clipped from V and 0 bases from J, the junction kept 8 bases outside the gene matches. CDR3 loop: CASSPRTGAHSGANVLTF. The CDR3 DNA is TGTGCCAGCAGCCCCCGGACAGGGGCCCACTCTGGGGCCAACGTCCTGACTTTC.

This chain connects TRBV30 to TRBJ1-4; D is undetermined. Deletions cut 0 bases from V and 10 bases from J, with 12 bases between. This CDR3 spans 13 amino acids. Germline CDR1 reads GTSNPN; CDR2 reads SVGIG (reference sequence). CDR3 region: CAWSVLTEGKLFF. The CDR3 region has the DNA TGTGCCTGGAGTGTTCTCACGGAGGGAAAACTGTTTTTT.

Note on this clonotype: A much larger clonotype is one base distant, so this may be a read error. The V gene is TRBV29-1, the J gene TRBJ1-2; a possible D gene is TRBD1 (5 bases). Germline loops: CDR1 SQVTM, CDR2 ANQGSEA. With 7 bases removed from V and 4 bases from J, the gap between germline ends came to 10 bases. This CDR3 has 11 amino acids. The CDR3 bases are TGCAGCGGGTGGGACTCCTATGGCTACACCTTC. Encoded protein: CSGWDSYGYTF.

The chain is built from TRBV25-1 and TRBJ1-5; weak D call: TRBD1 (5 bases). Between the trimmed V and J ends, which lost 6 bases and 6 bases, there was a span of 9 bases. The V gene's germline CDR1 is MGHDK and CDR2 SYGVNS. The CDR3 length is 12 residues. The CDR3 spells CASSRGVQPQHF. CDR3 DNA: TGTGCCAGCAGCAGAGGGGTTCAGCCCCAGCATTTT. Based on the CDR3 plus reference TRBV25-1 and TRBJ1-5, the full variable domain is EADIYQTPRYLVIGTGKKITLECSQTMGHDKMYWYQQDPGMELHLIHYSYGVNSTEKGDLSSESTVSRIRTEHFPLTLESARPSHTSQYLCASSRGVQPQHFGDGTRLSIL.

Comment on this clonotype: This clone may be a read error of a much larger clone one base away. The chain carries TRBV15 and TRBJ2-5; no definite D call. In germline, CDR1 is LNHNV, CDR2 YYDKDF (reference sequence). The CDR3 spans 16 residues. The V end was cut by 0 bases, the J end by 11 bases, with 22 bases between. CDR3 sequence reads: CATSREWGPPYNEQYF. The CDR3 nucleotides read TGTGCCACCAGCAGAGAGTGGGGTCCACCCTACAATGAGCAGTACTTC. Full variable domain (missing parts from reference TRBV15 and TRBJ2-5): DAMVIQNPRYQVTQFGKPVTLSCSQTLNHNVMYWYQQKSSQAPKLLFHYYDKDFNNEADTPDNFQSRRPNTSFCFLDIRSPGLGDTAMYLCATSREWGPPYNEQYFGPGTRLLVL.

This clonotype has a count of ten or more. A read error may produce the germline difference seen at one junction end. The chain links TRBV7-9 to TRBJ2-3; D is possibly TRBD2 (6 bases). Germline values: CDR1 SEHNR, CDR2 FQNEAQ (reference sequence). This CDR3 has 15 amino acids. CDR3 in DNA: TGCGCCAGCAGCTTGGAGGGTACTAGCACAGATACGCAGTATTTT. Protein sequence: CASSLEGTSTDTQYF.

This clonotype has at least ten counts. The chain has TRBV12-3 or TRBV12-4 and TRBJ2-1, with TRBD1 matching over 10 bases. Germline trimming cut 7 bases from V and 4 bases from J; bases unmatched to any gene: 7. This CDR3 has 15 amino acids. CDR3 loop: CASTQDRGEYNEQFF. CDR3 DNA: TGTGCCAGCACCCAGGACAGGGGGGAATACAATGAGCAGTTCTTC.

The chain carries TRBV12-5 and TRBJ2-5, with TRBD1 matching over 11 bases. Germline loops: CDR1 LGHNT, CDR2 FRNRAP. J was trimmed by 11 bases and V by 4 bases; bases with no gene match: 12. This CDR3 has 15 amino acids. CDR3 DNA sequence: TGTGCTAGTGGTTGGGGACAGGGGGTTTCCAATGAGCAGTACTTC. It codes for CASGWGQGVSNEQYF. The whole variable domain, remainder taken from reference TRBV12-5 and TRBJ2-5, is DARVTQTPRHKVTEMGQEVTMRCQPILGHNTVFWYRQTMMQGLELLAYFRNRAPLDDSGMPKDRFSAEMPDATLATLKIQPSEPRDSAVYFCASGWGQGVSNEQYFGPGTRLLVL.

The J gene is TRBJ2-1, the V gene TRBV27; D is unclear. Germline V CDR1 and CDR2: MNHEY, SMNVEV (reference sequence). The CDR3 extends over 17 amino acids. V was cut by 5 bases and J by 0 bases, with 17 bases left in between. CDR3 residues: CASSLCLASSSYNEQFF. The CDR3 nucleotides are TGTGCCAGCAGTCTATGTTTGGCGAGTAGCTCCTACAATGAGCAGTTCTTC.

This chain connects TRBV9 to TRBJ1-1; D gene ambiguous. This CDR3 is 14 amino acids long. V was pared by 3 bases and J by 0 bases, with 9 bases between. Germline CDR1 SGDLS, CDR2 YYNGEE. CDR3 DNA: TGTGCCAGCAGCGCCGACCCCATGAACACTGAAGCTTTCTTT. It yields the protein CASSADPMNTEAFF. Supplemented by reference TRBV9 and TRBJ1-1, the full variable domain reads DSGVTQTPKHLITATGQRVTLRCSPRSGDLSVYWYQQSLDQGLQFLIQYYNGEERAKGNILERFSAQQFPDLHSELNLSSLELGDSALYFCASSADPMNTEAFFGQGTRLTVV.

This clonotype occurred many times. The genes are TRBV5-1 and TRBJ2-5; TRBD1 matches 7 bases. Germline CDR1 is SGHRS and CDR2 is YFSETQ. The CDR3 loop spans 16 amino acids. J was trimmed by 5 bases and V by 1 base; bases with no gene match: 11. CDR3 region: CASSLIRGGGKETQYF. The CDR3 DNA reads TGCGCCAGCAGCTTGATCAGAGGGGGCGGAAAGGAGACCCAGTACTTC.

The sample holds many counts of this clonotype. This sequence joins TRBV18 and TRBJ2-3, with TRBD2 identical over 9 bases. From germline, CDR1 is KGHSH and CDR2 LQKENI. V gave up 3 bases and J gave up 2 bases; unmatched junction bases: 3. The CDR3 totals 15 residues. CDR3 nucleotide sequence: TGTGCCAGCTCACCCCTAGCGGGAAACACAGATACGCAGTATTTT. This gives the protein CASSPLAGNTDTQYF. The full variable domain, in which reference TRBV18 and TRBJ2-3 provide the parts outside the CDR3, is NAGVMQNPRHLVRRRGQEARLRCSPMKGHSHVYWYRQLPEEGLKFMVYLQKENIIDESGMPKERFSAEFPKEGPSILRIQQVVRGDSAAYFCASSPLAGNTDTQYFGPGTRLTVL.

This clonotype was seen repeatedly, ten times or more. The genes are TRBV27 and TRBJ1-2, with 10 bases matching TRBD1. Germline V gene sequence: CDR1 MNHEY, CDR2 SMNVEV (reference sequence). The J segment lost 6 bases and the V segment lost 5 bases, leaving 9 bases of the junction unmatched. CDR3 length: 15 amino acids. CDR3 sequence: CASSPFSGTGDGYTF. The CDR3 coding sequence is TGTGCCAGCAGTCCATTCTCCGGGACAGGGGATGGCTACACCTTC.

The chain uses TRBV28 and TRBJ1-3, with D hard to call. Germline values: CDR1 MDHEN, CDR2 SYDVKM. The CDR3 extends over 12 amino acids. V shed 4 bases and J shed 9 bases, with 10 bases lying between them. The DNA of the CDR3 is TGTGCCAGCAGTTCCCTCAAAAGCACCATATATTTT. Translated: CASSSLKSTIYF.

This clonotype was counted between two and nine times. The gene calls are TRBV12-3 or TRBV12-4 and TRBJ2-7, with D possibly TRBD1 on 5 matching bases. The J call may be in error: the DNA end matches TRBJ2-5 better. The CDR3 is made up of 15 amino acids. The CDR3 nucleotides read TGTGCCAGCAGTTTTTGGGCAGGGAATACGGAGACCCAGTACTTC. The encoded protein is CASSFWAGNTETQYF.

A few counts support this clonotype. The chain carries TRBV3-1 and TRBJ1-5; no clear D gene. The CDR3 is 15 residues long. Trimming pared 1 base from V and 2 bases from J, leaving 9 bases between. Germline values: CDR1 LGHDT, CDR2 YNNKEL (reference sequence). CDR3: CASSQGAVRNQPQHF. For the CDR3, the DNA is TGTGCCAGCAGCCAAGGGGCCGTCCGCAATCAGCCCCAGCATTTT. The entire variable domain, with the rest obtained from reference TRBV3-1 and TRBJ1-5, is as follows: DTAVSQTPKYLVTQMGNDKSIKCEQNLGHDTMYWYKQDSKKFLKIMFSYNNKELIINETVPNRFSPKSPDKAHLNLHINSLELGDSAVYFCASSQGAVRNQPQHFGDGTRLSIL.

The chain uses TRBV28 and TRBJ2-5; 7 nucleotides match TRBD2. The J call could be wrong; TRBJ2-7 is a better fit for the DNA end. The CDR3 contains 16 residues. The V gene's germline CDR1 is MDHEN and CDR2 SYDVKM. CDR3 sequence reads: CASSLRGASGEYEQYF. The CDR3 nucleotides are TGTGCCAGCAGTTTACGTGGAGCTAGCGGAGAGTACGAGCAGTACTTC.

This clonotype appeared many times. This chain links TRBV7-2 with TRBJ2-5, with 7 positions matching TRBD1. This CDR3 contains 15 residues. Trimming removed 5 bases from V and 5 bases from J; junction bases left unmatched: 11. Germline CDR1 and CDR2: SGHTA and FQGNSA. CDR3 protein: CASSLGQETRETQYF. CDR3 sequence (DNA): TGTGCCAGCAGCCTAGGACAGGAAACTAGGGAGACCCAGTACTTC. The whole variable domain, filled in from reference TRBV7-2 and TRBJ2-5, reads GAGVSQSPSNKVTEKGKDVELRCDPISGHTALYWYRQSLGQGLEFLIYFQGNSAPDKSGLPSDRFSAERTGGSVSTLTIQRTQQEDSAVYLCASSLGQETRETQYFGPGTRLLVL.

This clonotype was detected many times. The gene calls are TRBV5-1 and TRBJ2-6, with 7 bases fitting TRBD1. CDR1 and CDR2 (germline): SGHRS, YFSETQ. The CDR3 has 16 amino acids. The trim removed 2 bases at V and 2 bases at J, leaving 4 bases unmatched. This CDR3 is CASSFRQGAGANVLTF. CDR3 bases: TGCGCCAGCAGCTTTCGACAGGGCGCTGGGGCCAACGTCCTGACTTTC.

To note about this clonotype: One junction end disagrees with the germline gene, perhaps due to a read error. CDR3 coding DNA: TGTACCAGCAGCCAAGATAACAGCTTTAACTATGGCTACACCTTC. Its translation is CTSSQDNSFNYGYTF. The genes are TRBV3-1 and TRBJ1-2; D remains unclear. CDR3 length: 15 amino acids. Germline V lookup: CDR1 LGHDT, CDR2 YNNKEL (reference sequence).

This clonotype was seen a few times. The V and J genes are TRBV24-1 and TRBJ2-2; D perhaps matches TRBD2 (6 bases). This CDR3 comprises 15 residues. Trimming left V 0 bases short and J 6 bases short, with 10 bases between. CDR1 and CDR2 (germline): KGHDR, SFDVKD. Here the CDR3 reads CATSDLKWRAGELFF. The CDR3 coding sequence is TGTGCCACCAGTGATTTGAAATGGAGGGCCGGGGAGCTGTTTTTT.

V usage is TRBV5-1 and J usage is TRBJ2-1, with 10 bases identical to TRBD2. The CDR3 consists of 15 residues. The germline V gene encodes CDR1 SGHRS and CDR2 YFSETQ. Germline trimming cut 4 bases from V and 2 bases from J; bases unmatched to any gene: 3. CDR3 in amino acids: CASSATSGPYNEQFF. CDR3 in DNA: TGCGCCAGCAGCGCGACTAGCGGGCCCTACAATGAGCAGTTCTTC.

This chain connects TRBV2 to TRBJ2-3; no clear D gene. V dropped 7 bases and J dropped 0 bases, with 11 bases sitting between them. The CDR3 contains 14 residues. Per germline, CDR1 SNHLY and CDR2 FYNNEI. CDR3 region: CASTLTHSTDTQYF. CDR3 nucleotides: TGTGCCAGCACCCTGACACACAGCACAGATACGCAGTATTTT.